This TCR beta chain derives from a study of blood T cells in healthy people across ages. This CDR3 has 15 residues. CDR1 is LGHNA, CDR2 YSLEER, per germline. Trimming took 1 base from V and 8 from J; bases not matched to a gene: 7. Primers used in a second PCR of roughly 6 to 12 cycles were a sample-barcoded 5' primer and a J-beta primer mix. The template-switch adaptor was a 5' adaptor with 12 random nucleotides. It tagged each cDNA molecule. TCRdb re-called the 5' RACE reads with MiXCR, one entry per CDR3 protein. The sample comprises hundreds of thousands of distinct CDR3 sequences, around half of which are singletons, and 20% to 25% rests with the top ten. Donors were healthy Caucasian individuals from Russia aged about 6 to 100. Total RNA extraction produced at least 5 micrograms (per sample) for the study.

The TCR was taken from a man older than 75 in good health. The specimen was blood. The genes are TRBV4-3 and TRBJ2-1, with TRBD2 identical over 8 bases. CDR3 amino acids: CASSQAAGGGDEQFF. Written as DNA, the CDR3 is TGCGCCAGCAGCCAAGCGGCGGGGGGTGGCGATGAGCAGTTCTTC.